This T cell receptor (beta chain) was recovered during a study of blood T cell repertoires in COVID-19. Across the whole study: Samples of COVID-19 (acute and convalescent) were obtained from the United States, Italy and Spain.

TCRdb's table, derived via immunoSEQ multiplex PCR, lists solely in-frame clones and lacks some. This sample has 220,000 or so clones; roughly 90% occur once, and the top ten carry about 15%. V shed 3 bases and J shed 6 bases, with 18 bases lying between them. The CDR3 totals 16 residues. Germline V gene lookup returns CDR1 SGHNT and CDR2 YYREEE (reference sequence). The genes are TRBV5-4 and TRBJ1-4; possible D gene TRBD1, 5 bases. The sequenced sample was PBMCs or T cells enriched from blood (not recorded which). The TCR was taken from a man aged 25 to 40 who had been exposed to COVID-19. In DNA form, the CDR3 reads TGTGCCAGCAGCTACCTCGGGAGGGGCGTTGATGAAAAACTGTTTTTT. Residues: CASSYLGRGVDEKLFF.